This T cell receptor beta chain was retrieved from a study of cytomegalovirus exposure and HLA in healthy donors. Germline V gene sequence: CDR1 MNHNS, CDR2 SASEGT. The V gene lost 5 bases and the J gene lost 10 bases, with 5 bases spanning the gap. This CDR3 spans 10 amino acids. PCR primers comprised 60 Vbeta and 13 Jbeta primers. TCRdb's copy holds only in-frame clones and misses some; the assay was immunoSEQ multiplex PCR. The sample consists of roughly 100,000 clones, about three fifths of them appearing once. This rearrangement joins TRBV6-1 to TRBJ1-4; D is unresolved. The receptor was derived from a human donor in good health. What was sequenced was PBMCs. CDR3 protein: CASSTGKLFF. In DNA, the CDR3 is TGTGCCAGCAGTACGGGAAAACTGTTTTTT.